The next 9 T cell receptor beta chains were all read from a single sample in a study of CD8+CD57+ T cells in acquired aplastic anemia. Template material for TCR beta VDJ and CDR3 profiling consisted of genomic DNA. Using its own MiXCR run on the reads, TCRdb lists one record per CDR3 protein. The table lists some 140,000 distinct CDR3 sequences, about 40% of them singletons. Sequenced input: sorted CD4+, CD8+, or CD8+CD57+ T cells (not recorded which) from PBMCs. These receptors were collected from a human donor in good health, serving as a control.

This clonotype was seen many times. The gene calls are TRBV2 and TRBJ1-1, with D possibly matching TRBD1 (6 bases). The germline gives CDR1 SNHLY, CDR2 FYNNEI. The CDR3 spans 14 residues. With 6 bases removed from V and 1 base from J, the gap between germline ends came to 12 bases. This chain's CDR3 is CASSPRTANTEAFF. CDR3 coding DNA: TGTGCCAGCAGCCCCCGGACAGCGAACACTGAAGCTTTCTTT.

This clonotype has at least ten counts. The chain uses TRBV19 and TRBJ1-2; unclear D gene. Germline CDR1 and CDR2: LNHDA and SQIVND (reference sequence). V lost 4 bases to trimming and J lost 8 bases, with 14 bases between them. The CDR3 loop spans 13 amino acids. The CDR3 bases are TGTGCCAGTAGTACCGCGAGTTATCAGGGCTACACCTTC. It is translated as CASSTASYQGYTF.

The rearrangement joins TRBV10-3 to TRBJ2-7, with 8 bases that match TRBD1. The CDR3 is made up of 13 amino acids. In germline, CDR1 is ENHRY, CDR2 SYGVKD. Unmatched junction bases numbered 5, after V lost 7 bases and J lost 3 bases. For the CDR3, the DNA is TGTGCCATCAAGCCTGGACAGGGCTACGAGCAGTACTTC. Residues: CAIKPGQGYEQYF.

This clonotype was detected ten times or more. The rearrangement links TRBV7-9 to TRBJ2-5; the match to TRBD2 covers 11 bases. This CDR3 spans 15 amino acids. CDR1 and CDR2 (germline): SEHNR, FQNEAQ (reference sequence). The J segment lost 4 bases and the V segment lost 2 bases, leaving 3 bases of the junction unmatched. CDR3 coding DNA: TGTGCCAGCAGCTTACAGCTAGCGGGAGGAGAGACCCAGTACTTC. Protein: CASSLQLAGGETQYF.

As to this clonotype: A much larger clone differs from this one at a single base, so this may be a read error. In this CDR3 the conserved last residue, phenylalanine or tryptophan, is missing, so a read error is likely. The V call is TRBV2, the J call TRBJ2-3; 8 nucleotides line up with TRBD2. Germline V gene sequence: CDR1 SNHLY, CDR2 FYNNEI. J was trimmed by 10 bases and V by 3 bases; bases with no gene match: 12. The CDR3 has 15 residues. The CDR3 DNA follows: TGTGCCAGCAGTGACTCGTCCCCGGGGGGGGGTGCGCAGTATCTT. This sequence encodes CASSDSSPGGGAQYL.

The chain joins TRBV5-1 to TRBJ1-2, with unresolved D. The CDR3 totals 12 residues. V was pared by 4 bases and J by 0 bases, with 4 bases between. Per germline, CDR1 SGHRS and CDR2 YFSETQ. The CDR3 loop reads CASSPTNYGYTF. The CDR3 DNA reads TGCGCCAGCAGCCCTACTAACTATGGCTACACCTTC. Drawing the rest from reference TRBV5-1 and TRBJ1-2, the complete variable domain is KAGVTQTPRYLIKTRGQQVTLSCSPISGHRSVSWYQQTPGQGLQFLFEYFSETQRNKGNFPGRFSGRQFSNSRSEMNVSTLELGDSALYLCASSPTNYGYTFGSGTRLTVV.

This clonotype was seen many times. The chain links TRBV19 to TRBJ1-2, with unresolved D. There are 20 residues in the CDR3. V gave up 3 bases and J gave up 2 bases, with 28 bases separating them. Germline values: CDR1 LNHDA, CDR2 SQIVND (reference sequence). For the CDR3, the DNA is TGTGCCAGTAGTATTTGGCTGGGATGGACCCGACCCCAGAGGAACTATGGCTACACCTTC. It codes for CASSIWLGWTRPQRNYGYTF.

This clonotype was observed many times. V and J are TRBV7-2 and TRBJ2-7; 7 bases map to TRBD2. The CDR3 has 15 amino acids. J lost 3 bases, V lost 1 base, and 6 bases had no gene match. Germline loops: CDR1 SGHTA, CDR2 FQGNSA. This CDR3 is CASSLVAGERYEQYF. The CDR3 DNA reads TGTGCCAGCAGCTTAGTGGCGGGGGAACGCTACGAGCAGTACTTC.

The chain couples TRBV4-2 to TRBJ1-2; 9 bases are shared with TRBD1. The junction had 13 bases not matched to a gene; V was cut back by 4 bases and J by 4 bases. Germline assignment: CDR1 LGHNA and CDR2 YNFKEQ. The CDR3 is 17 residues long. In DNA form, the CDR3 reads TGTGCCAGCAGCCGGTCCCCCGGGACAGGGATATCCTATGGCTACACCTTC. It translates to CASSRSPGTGISYGYTF.